This T cell receptor (beta chain) was sequenced in a study of cytomegalovirus exposure and HLA in healthy donors. Study-wide context: Researchers found that less than 90% of under 450 genotyped donors fell within the Caucasian-associated ancestry cluster.

13 Jbeta primers and 60 Vbeta primers were used for the PCR. Data came from immunoSEQ multiplex PCR; TCRdb stores just in-frame clones and leaves some out. The sample has under 130,000 clones; less than 80% are singletons. Turning to this clone: Its cognate antigen is unknown.

General study findings and limits: There was a cluster of highly shared sequence variants that was likely a sequencing artifact. From TCR beta sequences, most subjects' HLA-A and HLA-B alleles were reportedly predicted accurately. Cytomegalovirus status, reportedly, was diagnosed with high specificity and sensitivity by the classifier.

The V end lost 6 bases, the J end lost 5 bases, and 19 bases lay between the germline ends. The CDR3 has 15 residues. Germline V gives CDR1 MNHEY, CDR2 SVGAGI. The receptor was derived from a man aged 25 to 40 in good health and CMV-seropositive. The rearrangement links TRBV6-5 to TRBJ2-5, with D possibly TRBD1 on 6 matching bases. Sample: PBMCs. CDR3 protein: CASSYVQGPAETQYF. The CDR3 DNA follows: TGTGCCAGCAGCTACGTTCAGGGGCCGGCGGAGACCCAGTACTTC.